This note documents a single TCR beta chain sequence. Its antigen is unidentified. CD4+ cells were split into CD45RA+ naive and CD45RA-negative memory subsets. Trimming removed 5 bases from V and 0 bases from J; junction bases left unmatched: 6. CDR3 length equals 15 residues. Germline V lookup: CDR1 SGHTA, CDR2 FQGNSA. This record comes from a study of shared clonotypes between healthy human individuals. Turning to the study itself: The plates for each donor numbered three CD4 naive, three CD4 memory, two CD8 naive and one CD8 memory.

Profiling relied on immunoSEQ multiplex PCR, and the TCRdb table lists in-frame clones only, not all of them. The data show roughly 1,100,000 clones, 65% to 75% seen once. Study-wide points: Richness estimates generally favored naive over memory subsets. Though the depth was large, rarefaction showed that sorted-subset sequencing was incomplete.

The receptor was isolated from a man aged 18 to 30 in good health. Sequencing was performed on memory CD4+ T cells sorted from blood. Regarding subset: CD45RA-negative fraction. The V and J genes are TRBV7-2 and TRBJ2-7, with 8 bases that match TRBD2. CDR3 bases: TGTGCCAGCAGCCAAAGCGGGGGCATCTCCTACGAGCAGTACTTC. It yields the protein CASSQSGGISYEQYF.